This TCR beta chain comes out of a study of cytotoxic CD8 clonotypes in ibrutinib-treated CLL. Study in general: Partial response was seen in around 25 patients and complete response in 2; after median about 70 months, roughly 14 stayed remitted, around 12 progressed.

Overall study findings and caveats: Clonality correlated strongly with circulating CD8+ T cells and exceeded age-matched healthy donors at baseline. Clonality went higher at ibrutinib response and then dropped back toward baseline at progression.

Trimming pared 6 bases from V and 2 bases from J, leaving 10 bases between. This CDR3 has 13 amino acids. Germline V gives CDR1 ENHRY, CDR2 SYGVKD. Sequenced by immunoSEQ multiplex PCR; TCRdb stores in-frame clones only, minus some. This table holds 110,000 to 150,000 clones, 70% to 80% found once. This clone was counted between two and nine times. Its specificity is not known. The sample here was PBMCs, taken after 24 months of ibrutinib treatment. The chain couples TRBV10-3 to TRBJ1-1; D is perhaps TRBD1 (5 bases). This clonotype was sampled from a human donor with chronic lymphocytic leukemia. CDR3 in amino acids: CAIRWGENTEAFF. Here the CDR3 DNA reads TGTGCCATCAGGTGGGGGGAAAACACTGAAGCTTTCTTT.